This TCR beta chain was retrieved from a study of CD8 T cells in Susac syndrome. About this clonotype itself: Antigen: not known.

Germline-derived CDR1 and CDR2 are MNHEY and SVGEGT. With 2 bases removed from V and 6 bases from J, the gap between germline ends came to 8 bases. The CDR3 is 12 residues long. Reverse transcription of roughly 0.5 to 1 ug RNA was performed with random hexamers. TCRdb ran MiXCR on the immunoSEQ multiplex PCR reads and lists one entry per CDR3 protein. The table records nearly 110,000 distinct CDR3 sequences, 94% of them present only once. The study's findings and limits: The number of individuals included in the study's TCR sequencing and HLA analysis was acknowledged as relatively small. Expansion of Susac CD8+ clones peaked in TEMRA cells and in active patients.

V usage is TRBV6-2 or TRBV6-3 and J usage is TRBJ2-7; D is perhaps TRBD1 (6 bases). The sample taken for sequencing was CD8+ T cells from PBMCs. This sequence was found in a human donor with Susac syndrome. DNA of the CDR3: TGTGCCAGCAGTTACGGGGGCTCCGAGCAGTACTTC. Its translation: CASSYGGSEQYF.